The 30 T cell receptor beta chains below come from one sample, sequenced in a study of blood T cell repertoires in COVID-19. Sequencing used immunoSEQ multiplex PCR; TCRdb keeps in-frame clones, though not all of them. The sample includes some 390,000 clones, around 87% of them seen just once. Sequencing was done on a sample of peripheral blood. These receptors came from a woman in her sixties or seventies with COVID-19, enrolled during active disease.

The rearrangement uses TRBV5-6 and TRBJ2-7, with D perhaps matching TRBD1 (6 bases). This CDR3 region has 14 residues. Deletions cut 4 bases from V and 5 bases from J, with 16 bases between. The V gene's germline CDR1 is SGHDT and CDR2 YYEEEE. The chain's CDR3 is CASSVLTGTHEQYF. CDR3 nucleotides: TGTGCCAGCAGCGTCCTAACAGGGACCCACGAGCAGTACTTC.

The chain uses TRBV6-4 and TRBJ2-3; TRBD1 agrees at 8 bases. The CDR3 consists of 16 residues. Trimming removed 4 bases from V and 0 bases from J; junction bases left unmatched: 6. Germline CDR1 is MRHNA and CDR2 is SNTAGT. Here the CDR3 DNA reads TGTGCCAGCAGTGCCCGGACAGGGACTAGCACAGATACGCAGTATTTT. Translating gives CASSARTGTSTDTQYF.

The chain combines TRBV2 with TRBJ2-1; TRBD1 agrees at 8 bases. J gave up 0 bases and V 6 bases, and 4 bases lay outside the gene matches. The CDR3 sequence is 15 residues long. The germline V gene has CDR1 SNHLY and CDR2 FYNNEI. The CDR3 DNA reads TGTGCCAGCAGGGAGGACAGGGTCTCCTACAATGAGCAGTTCTTC. As protein: CASREDRVSYNEQFF.

The chain combines TRBV6-6 with TRBJ2-1; TRBD2 is a possible D gene (6 bases). This CDR3 has 15 residues. CDR1 MNHNY and CDR2 SVGAGI come from the germline V gene (reference sequence). V was clipped by 6 bases and J by 7 bases, with 19 bases between them. The CDR3 DNA sequence: TGTGCCAGCAGCCCCCACCCGGGGGTGACTAATGAGCAGTTCTTC. Residues: CASSPHPGVTNEQFF.

The gene calls are TRBV2 and TRBJ2-5, with 10 bases matching TRBD2. This CDR3 region has 16 residues. V gave up 3 bases and J gave up 1 base; unmatched junction bases: 5. CDR1 SNHLY and CDR2 FYNNEI come from the germline V gene. CDR3 in DNA: TGTGCCAGCAGTGATGGACTAGCGGCACCCCAAGAGACCCAGTACTTC. Protein product: CASSDGLAAPQETQYF.

The chain uses TRBV2 and TRBJ2-5; 8 bases line up with TRBD1. V trimming: 7 bases; J trimming: 1 base; junction bases outside the gene matches: 8. The CDR3 loop spans 15 amino acids. Germline V CDR1 and CDR2: SNHLY, FYNNEI. CDR3 residues: CASTKDQGAQETQYF. The CDR3 DNA reads as TGTGCCAGCACTAAAGACCAGGGGGCCCAAGAGACCCAGTACTTC.

V is TRBV3-1 (or the pseudogene TRBV3-2) and J is TRBJ1-6; TRBD1 might be the D (5 bases). From germline, CDR1 is LGHDT and CDR2 YNNKEL (reference sequence). The CDR3 length is 12 residues. Trimming left V 5 bases short and J 9 bases short, with 8 bases between. The CDR3 protein is CASSGAGSPLHF. The CDR3 DNA follows: TGTGCCAGCAGCGGGGCAGGTTCACCCCTCCACTTT.

The chain is built from TRBV7-8 and TRBJ1-2; tentatively, D is TRBD1 (5 bases). Trimming removed 5 bases at V and 1 base at J, with 23 bases between. Germline values: CDR1 SGHVS, CDR2 FQNEAQ. CDR3 length equals 18 residues. CDR3 amino acids: CASSGRTGSWANNYGYTF. In DNA, the CDR3 is TGTGCCAGCAGCGGACGAACAGGTAGCTGGGCGAATAACTATGGCTACACCTTC.

This chain joins TRBV18 and TRBJ1-1; D not certain. Trimming removed 3 bases from V and 1 base from J, with 6 bases in between. Germline V CDR1 and CDR2: KGHSH, LQKENI. There are 13 residues in the CDR3. The CDR3 nucleotides are TGTGCCAGCTCACCTGAGCAGAACACTGAAGCTTTCTTT. Translated, it gives CASSPEQNTEAFF.

The V and J genes are TRBV19 and TRBJ1-5; D is ambiguous. The V gene lost 4 bases and the J gene lost 0 bases, with 10 bases spanning the gap. From germline, CDR1 is LNHDA and CDR2 SQIVND (reference sequence). CDR3 length equals 15 residues. The CDR3 protein is CASSKELYSNQPQHF. The CDR3, as DNA: TGTGCCAGTAGTAAGGAGCTTTATAGCAATCAGCCCCAGCATTTT.

This chain uses TRBV6-6 with TRBJ1-6; TRBD1 matches 7 bases. Germline V gene lookup returns CDR1 MNHNY and CDR2 SVGAGI (reference sequence). CDR3 size: 20 residues. Trimming cost V 6 bases and J 0 bases; bases outside gene matches: 17. The CDR3 DNA follows: TGTGCCAGCAGCAGACAGGGCCCACTACCAAGTAGCTCCTATAATTCACCCCTCCACTTT. It encodes CASSRQGPLPSSSYNSPLHF.

The V gene is TRBV7-8, the J gene TRBJ1-5; TRBD1 agrees at 9 bases. Trimming removed 5 bases from V and 4 bases from J; junction bases left unmatched: 9. This CDR3 comprises 16 residues. Germline V gene sequence: CDR1 SGHVS, CDR2 FQNEAQ. CDR3: CASSRMTGQGNQPQHF. CDR3 in DNA: TGTGCCAGCAGCCGCATGACGGGACAGGGAAATCAGCCCCAGCATTTT. Full variable domain (missing parts from reference TRBV7-8 and TRBJ1-5): GAGVSQSPRYKVAKRGQDVALRCDPISGHVSLFWYQQALGQGPEFLTYFQNEAQLDKSGLPSDRFFAERPEGSVSTLKIQRTQQEDSAVYLCASSRMTGQGNQPQHFGDGTRLSIL.

Only one count was recorded for this clone. The rearrangement joins TRBV2 to TRBJ1-2; D ambiguous. The CDR3 consists of 13 residues. The V end lost 4 bases, the J end lost 4 bases, and 10 bases lay between the germline ends. Germline V gene sequence: CDR1 SNHLY, CDR2 FYNNEI. The chain's CDR3 is CASSGGRGYGYTF. The CDR3 nucleotides are TGTGCCAGCAGTGGAGGGAGAGGCTATGGCTACACCTTC.

The chain carries TRBV19 and TRBJ1-1; 8 bases fit TRBD1. CDR1 is LNHDA and CDR2 is SQIVND in the germline V gene (reference sequence). This CDR3 has 13 amino acids. The V gene end was trimmed by 5 bases and the J gene end by 8 bases; junction bases not matched to a gene: 7. Here the CDR3 reads CASSVQDRAEAFF. In DNA form, the CDR3 reads TGTGCCAGTAGTGTTCAGGACAGGGCCGAAGCTTTCTTT. The variable domain in full, completed from reference TRBV19 and TRBJ1-1, reads DGGITQSPKYLFRKEGQNVTLSCEQNLNHDAMYWYRQDPGQGLRLIYYSQIVNDFQKGDIAEGYSVSREKKESFPLTVTSAQKNPTAFYLCASSVQDRAEAFFGQGTRLTVV.

The genes are TRBV14 and TRBJ1-6, with a tentative D call TRBD1 (5 bases). The CDR3 extends over 13 amino acids. V dropped 4 bases and J dropped 10 bases, with 11 bases sitting between them. The germline V gene encodes CDR1 SGHDN and CDR2 FVKESK. The CDR3 is CASSPGWTSPLHF. CDR3 DNA sequence: TGTGCCAGCAGCCCTGGATGGACATCACCCCTCCACTTT.

This rearrangement joins TRBV6-4 to TRBJ1-6; tentatively, D is TRBD1 (5 bases). With 6 bases removed from V and 1 base from J, the gap between germline ends came to 13 bases. In germline, CDR1 is MRHNA, CDR2 SNTAGT. The CDR3 covers 16 residues. In DNA form, the CDR3 reads TGTGCCAGCAGGAAATACGACAGTTCCTATAATTCACCCCTCCACTTT. This translates into CASRKYDSSYNSPLHF.

The chain recombines TRBV30 with TRBJ1-5, with 10 bases aligning to TRBD1. In germline, CDR1 is GTSNPN, CDR2 SVGIG (reference sequence). Losses at the gene ends were 2 bases for V and 2 bases for J; bases not matched to a gene: 6. This CDR3 comprises 16 residues. The DNA of the CDR3 is TGTGCCTGGAGTCTTCTCGGGACAGGGGGCAATCAGCCCCAGCATTTT. This sequence encodes CAWSLLGTGGNQPQHF.

This chain connects TRBV7-6 to TRBJ1-1, with a tentative D call TRBD1 (6 bases). The CDR3 loop spans 13 amino acids. The V gene's germline CDR1 is SGHVS and CDR2 FNYEAQ. Between the trimmed V and J ends, which lost 4 bases and 5 bases, there was a span of 11 bases. The chain's CDR3 is CASSSEGGTEAFF. DNA for the CDR3: TGTGCCAGCAGCTCCGAGGGGGGGACTGAAGCTTTCTTT.

The chain couples TRBV11-2 to TRBJ1-4; 10 bases match TRBD1. The CDR3 is made up of 15 amino acids. Germline lookup yields CDR1 SGHAT and CDR2 FQNNGV. V lost 1 base to trimming and J lost 8 bases; unmatched junction nucleotides: 4. CDR3 region: CASSLVTGGPEKLFF. CDR3 sequence (DNA): TGTGCCAGCAGCTTAGTGACAGGGGGCCCGGAAAAACTGTTTTTT. Together with reference TRBV11-2 and TRBJ1-4, the CDR3 gives the full variable domain: EAGVAQSPRYKIIEKRQSVAFWCNPISGHATLYWYQQILGQGPKLLIQFQNNGVVDDSQLPKDRFSAERLKGVDSTLKIQPAKLEDSAVYLCASSLVTGGPEKLFFGSGTQLSVL.

CDR3 region: CASSPSGGADTGELFF. DNA of the CDR3: TGTGCCAGTAGTCCTAGCGGGGGGGCAGACACCGGGGAGCTGTTTTTT. This chain connects TRBV19 to TRBJ2-2, with 12 bases aligning to TRBD2. CDR1 LNHDA and CDR2 SQIVND come from the germline V gene (reference sequence). The junction had 4 bases not matched to a gene; V was cut back by 5 bases and J by 3 bases. The CDR3 length is 16 residues.

The chain carries TRBV19 and TRBJ1-2; 7 positions agree with TRBD1. This CDR3 has 13 amino acids. V shed 5 bases and J 3 bases; nucleotides not matched to a gene: 3. Germline V lookup: CDR1 LNHDA, CDR2 SQIVND (reference sequence). CDR3 protein: CASSATGHYGYTF. CDR3 nucleotide sequence: TGTGCCAGTAGTGCGACAGGGCACTATGGCTACACCTTC.

This chain uses TRBV25-1 with TRBJ2-7; perhaps TRBD1 as D (8 bases). Germline-derived CDR1 and CDR2 are MGHDK and SYGVNS. The CDR3 covers 14 residues. Trimming left V 6 bases short and J 3 bases short, with 15 bases between. CDR3 protein: CASRGGTGFYEQYF. CDR3 DNA: TGTGCCAGCAGGGGGGGGACAGGATTCTACGAGCAGTACTTC.

The chain uses TRBV28 and TRBJ2-5; tentatively, D is TRBD2 (6 bases). The V and J ends lost 5 bases and 5 bases respectively, with 15 bases between them. The CDR3 is made up of 14 amino acids. CDR1 MDHEN and CDR2 SYDVKM come from the germline V gene. In DNA, the CDR3 is TGTGCCAGCAGTGGAGGGGTCCCGACGGAGACCCAGTACTTC. It is translated as CASSGGVPTETQYF. Using reference TRBV28 and TRBJ2-5 for the parts outside the CDR3, the full variable domain is DVKVTQSSRYLVKRTGEKVFLECVQDMDHENMFWYRQDPGLGLRLIYFSYDVKMKEKGDIPEGYSVSREKKERFSLILESASTNQTSMYLCASSGGVPTETQYFGPGTRLLVL.

The rearrangement joins TRBV28 to TRBJ1-2, with TRBD1 as a possible D gene (6 bases). The CDR3 covers 11 residues. Trimming took 7 bases from V and 7 from J, leaving 10 bases between them. The germline V gene encodes CDR1 MDHEN and CDR2 SYDVKM. The CDR3 sequence: CASTGGRGYTF. CDR3 bases: TGTGCCAGCACGGGGGGCCGTGGCTACACCTTC.

The CDR3 DNA follows: TGCGCCACCCTGGGAGGGTGCGGAAACACCATATATTTT. Its translation is CATLGGCGNTIYF. This sequence joins TRBV10-1 and TRBJ1-3; D gene uncertain. Per the germline V gene, CDR1 is WNHNN and CDR2 is SYGVQD (reference sequence). V was clipped by 10 bases and J by 4 bases, with 14 bases between them. The CDR3 runs to 13 residues.

This chain uses TRBV11-1 with TRBJ2-7; 7 bases agree with TRBD1. CDR3 length equals 13 residues. Germline assignment: CDR1 SGHAT and CDR2 FQDESV (reference sequence). V shed 5 bases and J 5 bases; nucleotides not matched to a gene: 6. Written as DNA, the CDR3 is TGTGCCAGCAGCGAAGACAGGGTCCACGAGCAGTACTTC. It encodes CASSEDRVHEQYF.

This clone was seen a few times. The V call is TRBV7-8, the J call TRBJ2-7; 10 bases line up with TRBD1. The length of the CDR3 is 15 residues. The germline V gene encodes CDR1 SGHVS and CDR2 FQNEAQ. J gave up 2 bases and V 5 bases, and 6 bases lay outside the gene matches. The CDR3 region is CASSPRQGAPYEQYF. In DNA form, the CDR3 reads TGTGCCAGCAGCCCCCGACAGGGGGCGCCCTACGAGCAGTACTTC.

The V call is TRBV2, the J call TRBJ1-1; 8 positions match TRBD1. The V gene end was trimmed by 8 bases and the J gene end by 1 base; junction bases not matched to a gene: 3. The CDR3 covers 13 residues. Germline CDR1 and CDR2: SNHLY and FYNNEI. CDR3 amino acids: CASVQGANTEAFF. CDR3 nucleotide sequence: TGTGCCAGCGTGCAGGGGGCGAACACTGAAGCTTTCTTT.

This chain joins TRBV6-1 and TRBJ1-2; no firm D call. CDR3 size: 14 residues. Trimming stripped 3 bases from V and 3 bases from J, with 11 bases between. Germline-derived CDR1 and CDR2 are MNHNS and SASEGT. This CDR3 is CASSEHRAYYGYTF. The DNA for the CDR3 is TGTGCCAGCAGTGAGCACAGAGCTTACTATGGCTACACCTTC.

The V and J genes are TRBV19 and TRBJ1-2; D might be TRBD1 (6 bases). Looked up from germline, CDR1 is LNHDA and CDR2 is SQIVND (reference sequence). The V end lost 0 bases, the J end lost 4 bases, and 12 bases lay between the germline ends. The CDR3 sequence is 15 residues long. Written as DNA, the CDR3 is TGTGCCAGTAGTATAGAACAGGGTGGTCCCTATGGCTACACCTTC. It yields the protein CASSIEQGGPYGYTF.